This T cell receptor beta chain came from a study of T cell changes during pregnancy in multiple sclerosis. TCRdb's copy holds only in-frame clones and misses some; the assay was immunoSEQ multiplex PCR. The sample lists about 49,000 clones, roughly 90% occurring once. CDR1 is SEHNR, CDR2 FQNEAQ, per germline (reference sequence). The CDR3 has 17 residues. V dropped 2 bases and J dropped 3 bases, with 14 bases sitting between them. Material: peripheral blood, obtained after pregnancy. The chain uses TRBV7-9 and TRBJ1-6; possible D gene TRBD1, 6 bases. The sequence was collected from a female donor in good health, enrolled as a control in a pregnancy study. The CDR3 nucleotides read TGTGCCAGCAGCTTAACCCCGCCAGGGGTCTATAATTCACCCCTCCACTTT. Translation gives CASSLTPPGVYNSPLHF.